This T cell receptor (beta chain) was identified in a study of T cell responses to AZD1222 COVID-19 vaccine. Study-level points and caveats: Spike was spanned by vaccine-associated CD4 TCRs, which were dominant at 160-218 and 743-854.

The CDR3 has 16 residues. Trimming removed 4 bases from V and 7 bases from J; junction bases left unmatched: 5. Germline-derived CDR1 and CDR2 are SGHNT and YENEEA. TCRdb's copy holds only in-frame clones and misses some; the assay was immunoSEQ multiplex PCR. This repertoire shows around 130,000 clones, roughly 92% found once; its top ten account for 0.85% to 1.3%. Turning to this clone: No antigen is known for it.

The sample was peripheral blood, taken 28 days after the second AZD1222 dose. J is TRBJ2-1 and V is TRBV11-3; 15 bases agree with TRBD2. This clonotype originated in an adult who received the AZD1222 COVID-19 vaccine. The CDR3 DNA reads TGTGCCAGCAGCTCAAGGACTAGCGGGGGGGGTAATGAGCAGTTCTTC. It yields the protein CASSSRTSGGGNEQFF. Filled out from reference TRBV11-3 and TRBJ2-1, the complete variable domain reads EAGVVQSPRYKIIEKKQPVAFWCNPISGHNTLYWYLQNLGQGPELLIRYENEEAVDDSQLPKDRFSAERLKGVDSTLKIQPAELGDSAVYLCASSSRTSGGGNEQFFGPGTRLTVL.